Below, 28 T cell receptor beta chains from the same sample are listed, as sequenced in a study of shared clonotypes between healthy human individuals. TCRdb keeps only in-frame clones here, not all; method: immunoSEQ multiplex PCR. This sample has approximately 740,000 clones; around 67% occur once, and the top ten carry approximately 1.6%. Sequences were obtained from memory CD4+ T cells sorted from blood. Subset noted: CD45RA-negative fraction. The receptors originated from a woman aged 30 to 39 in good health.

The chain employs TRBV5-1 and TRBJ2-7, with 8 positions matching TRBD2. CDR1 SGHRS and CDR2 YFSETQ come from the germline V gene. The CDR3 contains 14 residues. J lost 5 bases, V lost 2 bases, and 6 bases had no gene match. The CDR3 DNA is TGCGCCAGCAGCTTCTCTACGGGAGGGCACGAGCAGTACTTC. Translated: CASSFSTGGHEQYF.

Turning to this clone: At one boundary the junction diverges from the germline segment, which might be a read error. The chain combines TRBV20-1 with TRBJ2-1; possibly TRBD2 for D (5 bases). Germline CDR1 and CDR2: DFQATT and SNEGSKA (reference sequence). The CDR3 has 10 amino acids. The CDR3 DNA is TGCAGTGCTAGAGGTCCCGGACTCCTCTTC. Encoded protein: CSARGPGLLF.

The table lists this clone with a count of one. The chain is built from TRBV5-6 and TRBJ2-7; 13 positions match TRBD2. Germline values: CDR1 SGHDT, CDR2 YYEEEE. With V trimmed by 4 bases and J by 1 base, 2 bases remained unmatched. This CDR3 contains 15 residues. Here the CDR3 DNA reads TGTGCCAGCAGCAGACTAGCGGGAGGTTCCTACGAGCAGTACTTC. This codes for CASSRLAGGSYEQYF.

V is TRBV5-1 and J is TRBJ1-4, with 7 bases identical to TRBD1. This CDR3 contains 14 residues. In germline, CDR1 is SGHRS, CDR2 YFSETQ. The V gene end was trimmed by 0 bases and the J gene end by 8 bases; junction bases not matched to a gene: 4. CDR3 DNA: TGCGCCAGCAGCTTGGGAGGGGGCAGGGAAAAACTGTTTTTT. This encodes CASSLGGGREKLFF.

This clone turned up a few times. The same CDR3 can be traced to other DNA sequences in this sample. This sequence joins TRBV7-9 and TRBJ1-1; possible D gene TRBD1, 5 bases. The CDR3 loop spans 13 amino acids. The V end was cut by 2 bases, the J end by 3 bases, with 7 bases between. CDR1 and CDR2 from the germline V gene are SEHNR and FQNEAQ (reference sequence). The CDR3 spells CASSLMGDTEAFF. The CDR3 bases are TGTGCCAGCAGCTTAATGGGGGACACTGAAGCTTTCTTT.

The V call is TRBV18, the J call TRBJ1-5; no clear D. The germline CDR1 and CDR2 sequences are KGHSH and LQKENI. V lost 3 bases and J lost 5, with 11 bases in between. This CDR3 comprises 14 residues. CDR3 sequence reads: CASSPENLDQPQHF. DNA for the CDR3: TGTGCCAGCTCACCCGAGAATCTAGATCAGCCCCAGCATTTT.

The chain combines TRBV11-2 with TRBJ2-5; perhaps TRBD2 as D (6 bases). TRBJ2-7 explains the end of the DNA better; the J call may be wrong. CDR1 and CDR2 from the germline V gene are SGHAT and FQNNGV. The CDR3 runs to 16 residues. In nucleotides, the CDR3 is TGTGCCAGCAGCTTAGATCCGGGACTGGCGGGACCCGAGCAGTACTTC. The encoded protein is CASSLDPGLAGPEQYF.

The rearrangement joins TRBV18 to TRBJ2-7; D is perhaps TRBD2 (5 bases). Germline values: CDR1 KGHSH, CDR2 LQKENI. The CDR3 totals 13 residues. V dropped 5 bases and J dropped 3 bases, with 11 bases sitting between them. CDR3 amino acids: CASSVYGDYEQYF. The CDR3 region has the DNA TGTGCCAGCTCAGTTTACGGGGACTACGAGCAGTACTTC. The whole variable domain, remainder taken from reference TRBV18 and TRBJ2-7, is NAGVMQNPRHLVRRRGQEARLRCSPMKGHSHVYWYRQLPEEGLKFMVYLQKENIIDESGMPKERFSAEFPKEGPSILRIQQVVRGDSAAYFCASSVYGDYEQYFGPGTRLTVT.

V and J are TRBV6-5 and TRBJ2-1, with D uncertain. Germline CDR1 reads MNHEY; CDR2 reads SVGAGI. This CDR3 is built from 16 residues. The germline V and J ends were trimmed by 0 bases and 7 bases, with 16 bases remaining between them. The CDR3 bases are TGTGCCAGCAGTTACTCCCCCGAGACTGTATCAAATGAGCAGTTCTTC. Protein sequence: CASSYSPETVSNEQFF.

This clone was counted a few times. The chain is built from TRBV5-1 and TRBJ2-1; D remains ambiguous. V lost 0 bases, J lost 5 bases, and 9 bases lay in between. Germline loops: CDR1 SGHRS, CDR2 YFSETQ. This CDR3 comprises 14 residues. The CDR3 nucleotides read TGCGCCAGCAGCTTGGGGGTCCGGAACAATGAGCAGTTCTTC. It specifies CASSLGVRNNEQFF.

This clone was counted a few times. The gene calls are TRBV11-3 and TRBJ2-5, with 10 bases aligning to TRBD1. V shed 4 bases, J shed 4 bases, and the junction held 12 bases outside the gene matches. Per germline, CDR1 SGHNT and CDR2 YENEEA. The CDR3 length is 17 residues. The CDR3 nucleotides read TGTGCCAGCAGCTCTGGGACAGGGGTAATGGAGACAGAGACCCAGTACTTC. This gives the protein CASSSGTGVMETETQYF.

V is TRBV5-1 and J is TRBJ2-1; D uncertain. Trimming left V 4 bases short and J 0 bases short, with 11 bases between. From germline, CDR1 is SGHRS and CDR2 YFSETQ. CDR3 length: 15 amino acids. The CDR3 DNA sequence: TGCGCCAGCAGCATTGACTCCCACTCCTACAATGAGCAGTTCTTC. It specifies CASSIDSHSYNEQFF.

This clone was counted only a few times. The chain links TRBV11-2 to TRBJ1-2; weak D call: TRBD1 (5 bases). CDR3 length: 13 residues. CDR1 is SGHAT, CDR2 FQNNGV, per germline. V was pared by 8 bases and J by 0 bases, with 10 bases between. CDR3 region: CASGTATNYGYTF. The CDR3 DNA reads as TGTGCCAGCGGGACGGCGACTAACTATGGCTACACCTTC.

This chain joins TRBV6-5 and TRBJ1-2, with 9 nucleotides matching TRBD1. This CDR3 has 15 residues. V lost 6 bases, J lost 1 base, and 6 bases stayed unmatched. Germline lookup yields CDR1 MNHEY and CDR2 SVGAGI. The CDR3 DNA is TGTGCCAGCAGAGAGGACAGGGGCGGTAACTATGGCTACACCTTC. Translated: CASREDRGGNYGYTF.

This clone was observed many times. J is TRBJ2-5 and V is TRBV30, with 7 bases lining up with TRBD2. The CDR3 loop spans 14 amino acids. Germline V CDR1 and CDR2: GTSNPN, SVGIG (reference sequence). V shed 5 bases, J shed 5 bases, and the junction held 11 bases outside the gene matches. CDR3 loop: CAWHASGGRETQYF. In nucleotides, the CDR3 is TGTGCCTGGCACGCTAGCGGAGGCAGGGAGACCCAGTACTTC.

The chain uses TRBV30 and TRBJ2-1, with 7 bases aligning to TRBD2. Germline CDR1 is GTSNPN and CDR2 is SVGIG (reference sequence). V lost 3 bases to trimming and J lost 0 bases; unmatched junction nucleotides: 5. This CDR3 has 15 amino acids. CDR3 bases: TGTGCCTGGAGACGAGGACTAGGCTCCTACAATGAGCAGTTCTTC. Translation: CAWRRGLGSYNEQFF.

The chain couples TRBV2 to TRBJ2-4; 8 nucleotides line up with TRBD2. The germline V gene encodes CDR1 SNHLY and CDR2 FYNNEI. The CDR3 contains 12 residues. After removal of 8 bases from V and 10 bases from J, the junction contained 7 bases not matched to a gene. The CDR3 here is CASAGTSSIQYF. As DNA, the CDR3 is TGTGCCAGCGCCGGGACTAGTTCTATTCAGTACTTC.

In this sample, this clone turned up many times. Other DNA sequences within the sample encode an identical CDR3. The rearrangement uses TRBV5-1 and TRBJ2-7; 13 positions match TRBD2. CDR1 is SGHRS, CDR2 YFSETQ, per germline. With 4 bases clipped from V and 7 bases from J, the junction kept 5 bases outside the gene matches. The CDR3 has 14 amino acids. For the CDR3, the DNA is TGCGCCAGCAGCCCCGGGACTAGCGGGACTGAGCAGTACTTC. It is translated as CASSPGTSGTEQYF.

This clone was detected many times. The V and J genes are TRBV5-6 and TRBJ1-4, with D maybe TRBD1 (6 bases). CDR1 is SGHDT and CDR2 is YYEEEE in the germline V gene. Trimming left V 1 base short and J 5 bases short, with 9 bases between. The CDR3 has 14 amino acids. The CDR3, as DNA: TGTGCCAGCAGCTTGCGGGGGGCAAATGAAAAACTGTTTTTT. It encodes CASSLRGANEKLFF.

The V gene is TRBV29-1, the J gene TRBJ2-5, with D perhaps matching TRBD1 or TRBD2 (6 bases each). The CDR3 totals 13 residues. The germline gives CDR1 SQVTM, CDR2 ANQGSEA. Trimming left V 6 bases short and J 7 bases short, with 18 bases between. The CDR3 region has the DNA TGCAGCGTGACTGACAGGCTTAGCGGGACCCAGTACTTC. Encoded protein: CSVTDRLSGTQYF.

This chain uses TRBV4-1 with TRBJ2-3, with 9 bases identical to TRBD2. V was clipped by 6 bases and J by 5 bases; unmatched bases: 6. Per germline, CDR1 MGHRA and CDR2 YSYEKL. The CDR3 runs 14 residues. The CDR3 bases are TGCGCCAGCAGGTTGGCGGGAGGGCAAGATACGCAGTATTTT. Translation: CASRLAGGQDTQYF.

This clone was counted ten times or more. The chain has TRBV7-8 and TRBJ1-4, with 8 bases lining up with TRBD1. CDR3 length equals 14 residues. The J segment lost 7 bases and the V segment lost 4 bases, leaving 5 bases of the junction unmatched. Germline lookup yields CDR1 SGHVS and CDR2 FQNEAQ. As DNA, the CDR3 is TGTGCCAGCAGCTCCGACAGGGGATTTGAAAAACTGTTTTTT. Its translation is CASSSDRGFEKLFF.

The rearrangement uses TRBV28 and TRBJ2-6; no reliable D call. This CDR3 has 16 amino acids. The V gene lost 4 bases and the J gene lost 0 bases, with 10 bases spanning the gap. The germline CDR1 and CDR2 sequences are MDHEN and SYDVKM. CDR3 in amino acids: CASSSRLNSGANVLTF. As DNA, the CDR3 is TGTGCCAGCAGTTCCCGATTAAACTCTGGGGCCAACGTCCTGACTTTC.

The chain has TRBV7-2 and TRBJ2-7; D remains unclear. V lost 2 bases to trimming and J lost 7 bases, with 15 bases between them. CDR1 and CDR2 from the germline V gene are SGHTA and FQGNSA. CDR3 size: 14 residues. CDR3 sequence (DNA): TGTGCCAGCAGCTTAACCTTGATAGGTGGGGAGCAGTACTTC. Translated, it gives CASSLTLIGGEQYF.

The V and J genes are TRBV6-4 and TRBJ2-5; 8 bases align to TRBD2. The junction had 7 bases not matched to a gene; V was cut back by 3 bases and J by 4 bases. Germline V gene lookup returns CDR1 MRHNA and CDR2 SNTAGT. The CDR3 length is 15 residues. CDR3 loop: CASSEAGGGRETQYF. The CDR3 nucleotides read TGTGCCAGCAGTGAGGCGGGAGGAGGCCGAGAGACCCAGTACTTC.

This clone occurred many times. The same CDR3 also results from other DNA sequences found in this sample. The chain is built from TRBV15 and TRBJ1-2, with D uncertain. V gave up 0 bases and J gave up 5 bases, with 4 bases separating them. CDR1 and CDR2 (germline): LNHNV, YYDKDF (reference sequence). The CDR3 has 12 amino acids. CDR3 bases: TGTGCCACCAGCAGAGATCTGTATGGCTACACCTTC. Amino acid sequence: CATSRDLYGYTF.

The CDR3 here is CASGEGRIFNEQFF. The CDR3 DNA reads as TGTGCCAGCGGTGAGGGACGAATATTCAATGAGCAGTTCTTC. The V call is TRBV28, the J call TRBJ2-1; perhaps D is TRBD1 or TRBD2 (5 bases each). The CDR3 contains 14 residues. From germline, CDR1 is MDHEN and CDR2 SYDVKM. Trimming shortened V by 8 bases and J by 6 bases, and 17 bases separated the two germline ends. The entire variable domain, with the rest obtained from reference TRBV28 and TRBJ2-1, is as follows: DVKVTQSSRYLVKRTGEKVFLECVQDMDHENMFWYRQDPGLGLRLIYFSYDVKMKEKGDIPEGYSVSREKKERFSLILESASTNQTSMYLCASGEGRIFNEQFFGPGTRLTVL.

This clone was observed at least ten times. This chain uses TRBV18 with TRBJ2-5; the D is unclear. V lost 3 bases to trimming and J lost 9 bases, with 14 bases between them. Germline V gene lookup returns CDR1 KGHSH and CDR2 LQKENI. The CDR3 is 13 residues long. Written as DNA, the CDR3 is TGTGCCAGCTCACCGTCCTCTCCTCCAGCCCAGTACTTC. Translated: CASSPSSPPAQYF.